This section outlines one T cell receptor beta chain sequence together with its context. The repertoire was sequenced with immunoSEQ multiplex PCR; TCRdb's copy has only in-frame clones and lacks some. The sample yields around 72,000 clones, roughly 79% seen once. The data stem from a study of blood T cell repertoires in COVID-19. CDR3 length: 19 residues. Germline CDR1 MDHEN, CDR2 SYDVKM. The V gene end was trimmed by 4 bases and the J gene end by 3 bases; junction bases not matched to a gene: 14. The chain joins TRBV28 to TRBJ1-6, with TRBD1 matching over 8 bases. The source material was peripheral blood. This TCR was recovered from a woman between 65 and 79 years old with acute or convalescent COVID-19. The chain's CDR3 is CASSSATRQGLGYNSPLHF. CDR3 nucleotides: TGTGCCAGCAGTTCCGCAACCCGACAGGGGTTGGGCTATAATTCACCCCTCCACTTT.